This T cell receptor beta chain was captured in a study of blood T cells in healthy people across ages (dated by TCRdb to 2013 to 2016). Background on the whole study: In model experiments, roughly one uniquely barcoded TCR beta cDNA molecule per two T cells was captured by template switching. The study measured age-related changes in TCR beta repertoire diversity using deep sequencing normalized with unique cDNA molecular identifiers. Donors were grouped into four age groups: young (average 16 years), middle-aged (less than 40), aged (around 60) and long-lived (just over 80). Using the same blood draw, the study looked at two additional independent replicas of 1 million unique cDNA reads for two donors, one aged 18 to 30 and the other aged 80 or older. General findings and caveats noted by the study authors: Estimates of total diversity based on one million sequenced T cells were regarded as lower bounds and as underestimates. Because profiling used bulk unsorted PBMCs, naive and antigen-experienced compartments could not be compared conclusively. Donor CMV infection status was unknown, potentially confounding age-related changes in expanded clonotypes. As age increased, observed TCR beta diversity per million T cells dropped in a roughly linear way, and a significant reduction was already evident by age about 36. Compared with the aged group, the long-lived group had more naive CD4+ T cells, fewer expanded clones and increased TCR diversity, suggesting age selection. Observed TCR beta diversity correlated strongly with the percentage of naive T cells measured by flow cytometry.

The 39 donors, aged about 6 to 90 years, were systemically healthy Caucasian individuals from Russia. Roughly 9.5 milliliters of peripheral blood were drawn from each donor into EDTA-treated Vacutainer tubes. PBMCs were isolated by Ficoll-Paque density-gradient centrifugation, with at least 6 million obtained per sample. Total RNA was extracted from PBMCs with Trizol reagent, with at least 6 micrograms obtained per sample. The percentages of naive CD45RAhigh/CD27high T cells were determined by flow cytometry on a PBMC aliquot from every donor. The sample holds a few counts of this clonotype. Its specific antigen is unknown. No much larger clone is present one base from it, and per-base qualities are unavailable. Receptor libraries were prepared by 5' RACE. The instrument was an Illumina HiSeq 2500. A second PCR of roughly 7 to 12 cycles was performed with a sample-barcoded 5' primer and a J-beta primer mix. A unique molecular identifier was introduced onto each TCR beta cDNA molecule by a template-switch 5' adaptor carrying 12 random nucleotides. Each sample yielded at least 2.5 million CDR3-containing paired-end reads. First-strand cDNA synthesis was performed from all RNA using the Mint cDNA synthesis kit, with priming by a TRBC-specific oligonucleotide. Following uracil-DNA glycosylase treatment, a first 18-cycle PCR with universal primers M1SS and BC2_uni_R was performed on all cDNA. Processing in the source paper ran as follows. For normalization, 1 million high-quality reads, each with a distinct molecular identifier, were randomly selected from each sample. Reads sharing molecular identifiers were discarded rather than binned into consensus sequences. CDR3 identification, clonotype clustering and error correction used MiTCR with a Q25 quality threshold and the strictest error-elimination algorithm. Lower-bound total TCR beta diversity was estimated with a nonparametric unseen species model using Euler transformation. TCRdb cleaned the public reads at Q25 with fastp, built clones with MiXCR and kept in-frame beta chains. Every entry covers one CDR3 protein and lists the most common genes and DNA from its rows. TCRdb assigned the V and J calls; the authors' analysis was not used. Recorded for this sample are about 1 million distinct CDR3 sequences; 20% to 25% of them occurred a single time. The leading ten clones occupy about 0.8% of the sample.

The CDR3, from cysteine to phenylalanine, totals 16 residues. Here the CDR3 DNA is all that survives: 48 bases in frame from base 1. As encoded in the germline V gene, CDR1 is SGHRS while CDR2 is YFSETQ. The V end gives up 4 bases and the J end 7 bases, leaving 12 bases in the junction not matched to a gene. The same data also contributed to another study, on T cells of mothers and their children. According to the second study: Nine systemically healthy Caucasian individuals served as donors, namely three mothers together with their six children. cDNA synthesis used all of the extracted RNA, with about 1.5 ug of RNA in each 15 ul reaction. Sample barcodes and 2-4 random nucleotides were added via the M1S primer in the second PCR. Over 8 million TCR beta CDR3 reads were obtained for each mother, and approximately 3 million reads were obtained for each child. Thymic selection similarly shapes TCR recombination output in related and unrelated pairs, with minor effect from inherited differences. Related mother-child pairs always showed normalized repertoire overlap that was slightly higher than in unrelated mother-child pairs, though the difference was never significant. Persistent microchimeric T cell clones were not detected, at a sensitivity of approximately 100 clones per million clonotypes. To look for features that set related mother-child pairs apart from unrelated individuals, the researchers ran deep NGS to compare the TCR beta repertoires of mothers and children. On average, the children were roughly 10 +/- 4 years old, while the mothers were about 40 +/- 4 years old. Libraries were sequenced on Illumina HiSeq 2000 with 100+100 nt paired-end reads after adapter ligation with NEBNext reagents. To avoid cross-contamination, the mother libraries and the child libraries were prepared a month apart and sequenced in separate runs. For each donor, between about 500,000 and 2,100,000 distinct TCR beta clonotypes were identified. Naive TCR beta clonotypes were estimated from low-frequency clonotypes matched to each donor's FACS-determined naive share, without sorting.

The chain is encoded by TRBV5-1 joined to TRBJ2-1; 9 junctional bases match TRBD2. Sequencing was carried out using blood. This receptor was obtained from a girl aged 2-15 years in good health. The DNA sequence is given as TGCGCCAGCAGCCCCCTCGGCCTAGCGGGAACAAATGAGCAGTTCTTC. This is translated as CASSPLGLAGTNEQFF.